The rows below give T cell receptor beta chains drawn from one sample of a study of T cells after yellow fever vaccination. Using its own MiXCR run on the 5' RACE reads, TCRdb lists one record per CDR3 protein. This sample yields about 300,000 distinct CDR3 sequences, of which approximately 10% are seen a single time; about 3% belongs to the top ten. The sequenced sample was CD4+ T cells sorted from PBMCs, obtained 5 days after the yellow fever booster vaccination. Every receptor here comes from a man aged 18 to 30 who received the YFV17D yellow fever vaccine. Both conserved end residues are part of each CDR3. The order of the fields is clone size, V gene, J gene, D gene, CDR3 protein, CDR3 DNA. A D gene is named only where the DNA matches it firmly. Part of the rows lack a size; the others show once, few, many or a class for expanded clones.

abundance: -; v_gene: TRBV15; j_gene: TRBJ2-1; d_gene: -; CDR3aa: CATSRDSGPVRQFF; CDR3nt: TGTGCCACCAGCAGAGATTCGGGCCCGGTCAGGCAGTTCTTC
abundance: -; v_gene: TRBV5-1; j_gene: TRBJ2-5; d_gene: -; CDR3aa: CASSDLVGQETQYF; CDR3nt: TGCGCCAGCAGCGACTTAGTGGGTCAAGAGACCCAGTACTTC
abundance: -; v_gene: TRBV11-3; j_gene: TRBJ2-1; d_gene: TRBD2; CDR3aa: CASSLKRGGYNEQFF; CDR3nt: TGTGCCAGCAGCTTAAAGCGGGGGGGGTACAATGAGCAGTTCTTC
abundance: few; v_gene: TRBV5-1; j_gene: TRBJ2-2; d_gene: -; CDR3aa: CASSDLKGNTGELFF; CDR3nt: TGCGCCAGCAGCGACCTCAAAGGGAACACCGGGGAGCTGTTTTTT
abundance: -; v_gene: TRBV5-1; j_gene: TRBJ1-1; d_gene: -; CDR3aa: CASSLWPSTGRWSVSESFF; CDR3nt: TGCGCCAGCAGCTTGTGGCCTTCGACAGGCAGGTGGTCGGTCTCTGAATCTTTCTTT
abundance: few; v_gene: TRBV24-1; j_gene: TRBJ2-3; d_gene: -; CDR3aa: CATSQQGTDTQYF; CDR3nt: TGTGCCACCAGCCAGCAGGGTACAGATACGCAGTATTTT
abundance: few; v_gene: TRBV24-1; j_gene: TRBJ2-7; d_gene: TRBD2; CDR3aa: CATSDWTRINYEQYF; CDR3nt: TGTGCCACCAGTGATTGGACTAGGATTAACTACGAGCAGTACTTC
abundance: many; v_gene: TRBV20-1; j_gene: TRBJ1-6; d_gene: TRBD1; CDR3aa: CSGGQESNNSPLHF; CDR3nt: TGCAGTGGCGGACAGGAGAGTAATAATTCACCCCTCCACTTT
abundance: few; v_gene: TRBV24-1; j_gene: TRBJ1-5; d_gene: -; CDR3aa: CATSDGNQPQHF; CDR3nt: TGTGCCACCAGTGACGGCAATCAGCCCCAGCATTTT
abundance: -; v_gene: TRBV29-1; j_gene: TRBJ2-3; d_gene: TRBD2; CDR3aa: CSVWAGTSSIAQYF; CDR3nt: TGCAGCGTATGGGCCGGGACTAGCTCCATTGCGCAGTATTTT
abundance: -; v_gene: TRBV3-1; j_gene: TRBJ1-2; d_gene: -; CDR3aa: CASSPAGGETNYGYTF; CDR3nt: TGTGCCAGCAGCCCCGCCGGGGGCGAGACTAACTATGGCTACACCTTC
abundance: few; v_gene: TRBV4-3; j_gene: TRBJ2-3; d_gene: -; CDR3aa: CASSQEGRDGTDTQYF; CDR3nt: TGCGCCAGCAGCCAAGAGGGACGGGATGGGACAGATACGCAGTATTTT
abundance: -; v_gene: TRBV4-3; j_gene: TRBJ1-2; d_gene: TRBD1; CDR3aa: CASSQDNRGLGYTF; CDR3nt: TGCGCCAGCAGCCAAGACAACAGGGGGCTTGGCTACACCTTC
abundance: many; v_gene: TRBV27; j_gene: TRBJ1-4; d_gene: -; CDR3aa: CASSLRGQSTNEKLFF; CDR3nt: TGTGCCAGCAGTTTACGGGGGCAGAGTACTAATGAAAAACTGTTTTTT